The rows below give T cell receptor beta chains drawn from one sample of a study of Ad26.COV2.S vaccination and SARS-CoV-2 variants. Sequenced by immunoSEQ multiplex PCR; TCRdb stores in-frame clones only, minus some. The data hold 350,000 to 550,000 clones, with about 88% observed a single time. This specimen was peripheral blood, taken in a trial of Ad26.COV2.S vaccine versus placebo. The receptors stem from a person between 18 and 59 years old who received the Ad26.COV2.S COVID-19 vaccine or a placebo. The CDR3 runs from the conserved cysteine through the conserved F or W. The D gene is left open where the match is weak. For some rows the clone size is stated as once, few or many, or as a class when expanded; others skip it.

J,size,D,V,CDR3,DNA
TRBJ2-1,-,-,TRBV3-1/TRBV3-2,CASSSASQGGEQFF,TGTGCCAGCAGCTCAGCATCCCAGGGGGGCGAGCAGTTCTTC
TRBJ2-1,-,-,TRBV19,CASMGDTGDGQFF,TGTGCCAGTATGGGGGACACCGGGGATGGGCAGTTCTTC
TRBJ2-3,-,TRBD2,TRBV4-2,CASSQPGLAGAGTDTQYF,TGTGCCAGCAGCCAACCGGGACTAGCGGGAGCAGGCACAGATACGCAGTATTTT
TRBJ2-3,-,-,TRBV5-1,CASSLTGQGDTQYF,TGCGCCAGCAGCTTAACAGGGCAAGGAGATACGCAGTATTTT
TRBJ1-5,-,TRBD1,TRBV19,CASSTQGAGQPQHF,TGTGCCAGTAGTACTCAGGGGGCCGGGCAGCCCCAGCATTTT
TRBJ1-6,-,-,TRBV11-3,CASSLGLLGSPLHF,TGTGCCAGCAGCTTAGGACTCCTCGGTTCACCCCTCCACTTT
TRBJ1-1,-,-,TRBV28,CASSPGAEAFF,TGTGCCAGCAGCCCCGGGGCTGAAGCTTTCTTT
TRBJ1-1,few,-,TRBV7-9,CASSSLGGGTEAFF,TGTGCCAGCAGCTCTTTGGGGGGAGGGACTGAAGCTTTCTTT
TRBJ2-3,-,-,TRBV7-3,CASSLIGAGARDTQYF,TGTGCCAGCAGCTTAATTGGGGCAGGGGCGAGGGATACGCAGTATTTT
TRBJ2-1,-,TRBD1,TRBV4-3,CASSPTGGEDNEQFF,TGCGCCAGCAGCCCTACAGGGGGCGAGGACAATGAGCAGTTCTTC
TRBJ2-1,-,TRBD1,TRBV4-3,CASSQKTTGVGGFEQFF,TGCGCCAGCAGCCAAAAGACAACAGGGGTCGGTGGGTTTGAGCAGTTCTTC
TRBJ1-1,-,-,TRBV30,CAWSLMNTEAFF,TGTGCCTGGAGTCTAATGAACACTGAAGCTTTCTTT
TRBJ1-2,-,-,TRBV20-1,CSASKGFDGYTF,TGCAGTGCTAGTAAGGGGTTCGATGGCTACACCTTC
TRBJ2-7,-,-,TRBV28,CASSSPRGLGNYEQYF,TGTGCCAGCAGTTCCCCCAGGGGATTAGGGAACTACGAGCAGTACTTC
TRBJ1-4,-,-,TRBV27,CASSRRDPEKLFF,TGTGCCAGCAGCCGCCGGGACCCCGAAAAACTGTTTTTT
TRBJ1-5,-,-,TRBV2,CASSDRVGNQPQHF,TGTGCCAGCAGTGACAGGGTTGGCAATCAGCCCCAGCATTTT
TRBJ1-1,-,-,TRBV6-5,CASSPDSYTEAFF,TGTGCCAGCAGTCCAGACAGCTACACTGAAGCTTTCTTT
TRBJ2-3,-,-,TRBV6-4,CASSPIGASTDTQYF,TGTGCCAGCAGTCCTATCGGAGCTAGCACAGATACGCAGTATTTT
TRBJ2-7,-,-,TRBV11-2,CASSLTGGGYEQYF,TGTGCCAGCAGCTTAACAGGGGGGGGCTACGAGCAGTACTTC
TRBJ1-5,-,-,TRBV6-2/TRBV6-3,CASSNVAATSAPQHF,TGTGCCAGCAGTAACGTCGCGGCCACGAGCGCGCCCCAGCATTTT
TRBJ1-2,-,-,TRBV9,CASSVGPGSGYTF,TGTGCCAGCAGCGTAGGTCCAGGGAGTGGCTACACCTTC
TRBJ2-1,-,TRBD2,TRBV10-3,CAISGASGGSAYNEQFF,TGTGCCATCAGTGGTGCTAGCGGGGGCTCCGCCTACAATGAGCAGTTCTTC
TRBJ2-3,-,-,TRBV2,CASRRGRSTDTQYF,TGTGCCAGCAGGAGGGGACGGAGCACAGATACGCAGTATTTT
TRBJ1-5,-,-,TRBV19,CASNVRDSNQPQHF,TGTGCCAGTAATGTGAGGGATAGCAATCAGCCCCAGCATTTT
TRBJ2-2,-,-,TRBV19,CASIQRANTGELFF,TGTGCCAGTATTCAACGGGCTAACACCGGGGAGCTGTTTTTT
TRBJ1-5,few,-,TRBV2,CASSEGGNQPQHF,TGTGCCAGCAGTGAAGGAGGAAATCAGCCCCAGCATTTT
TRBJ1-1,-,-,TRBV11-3,CASSLAVSRVDTEAFF,TGTGCCAGCAGCTTAGCAGTGTCCAGGGTAGACACTGAAGCTTTCTTT
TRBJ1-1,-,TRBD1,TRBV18,CASSPQGQVYHSEAFF,TGTGCCAGCTCACCCCAAGGACAGGTCTATCACTCTGAAGCTTTCTTT
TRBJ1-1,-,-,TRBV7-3,CASSQGPALMNTEAFF,TGTGCCAGCAGCCAGGGGCCAGCCCTCATGAACACTGAAGCTTTCTTT
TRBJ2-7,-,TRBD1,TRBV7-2,CASSLNPQGYSYEQYF,TGTGCCAGCAGCTTAAACCCACAGGGGTATTCCTACGAGCAGTACTTC
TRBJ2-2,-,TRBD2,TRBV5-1,CASSSEPSGNSNTGELFF,TGCGCCAGCAGCTCAGAACCTAGCGGGAACTCGAACACCGGGGAGCTGTTTTTT